The 13 T cell receptor beta chains below were found in one sample sequenced in a study of tumor and adjacent non-tumor tissue in lung cancer. A modified ARM-PCR protocol with three rounds of nested PCR amplified TCRbeta. TCRdb independently ran MiXCR on the multiplex PCR reads; one entry per CDR3 protein. Here the sample spans 130,000 or so distinct CDR3 sequences, over 65% being singletons. The template was RNA from unsorted bulk tissue. The sequenced material came from lung tumor tissue. These receptors were collected from a man younger than 45 with non-small cell lung cancer.

Of note for this clonotype: Sequence at one end of the junction differs from germline and may be a read error. V usage is TRBV11-2 and J usage is TRBJ2-1; D is unresolved. Germline V lookup: CDR1 SGHAT, CDR2 FQNNGV. CDR3 size: 14 residues. The CDR3 bases are TGTGCCAGCAGCTTCACAAGGCAATACAATGAGCAGCTCTTC. Residues: CASSFTRQYNEQLF.

Notes on this clonotype: A much larger clone sits a single nucleotide away, making a read error possible. The rearrangement uses TRBV6-1 and TRBJ2-3, with D perhaps matching TRBD2 (6 bases). The CDR3 is 16 amino acids. Germline loops: CDR1 MNHNS, CDR2 SASEGT. Trimming took 1 base from V and 1 from J, leaving 12 bases between them. The CDR3 DNA sequence: TGTGCCAGCAGTGAAGGTGCGGGAAGGGGCACAGATACGCAGTATTTT. Translated: CASSEGAGRGTDTQYF.

Remarks on this clonotype: A much larger clone lies one base from this, so it may be a read error. The rearrangement uses TRBV6-5 and TRBJ1-1, with D unclear. Germline V lookup: CDR1 MNHEY, CDR2 SVGAGI. V was shortened by 2 bases and J by 10 bases, with 14 bases between the two germline ends. The CDR3 is 13 amino acids. CDR3 residues: CASSYRDGIGAFF. DNA of the CDR3: TGTGCCAGCAGTTACCGAGACGGAATTGGAGCTTTCTTT.

The J gene is TRBJ1-1, the V gene TRBV5-1, with 11 nucleotides matching TRBD1. The germline CDR1 and CDR2 sequences are SGHRS and YFSETQ. Losses at the gene ends were 9 bases for V and 1 base for J; bases not matched to a gene: 5. This CDR3 has 14 amino acids. The CDR3 is CATGQGAQNTEAFF. Here the CDR3 DNA reads TGCGCCACCGGACAGGGGGCGCAGAACACTGAAGCTTTCTTT.

Of note for this clonotype: One end of the junction is discordant with germline, which a read error may explain. V usage is TRBV19 and J usage is TRBJ2-2; D uncertain. This CDR3 has 13 amino acids. The germline V gene encodes CDR1 LNHDA and CDR2 SQIVND (reference sequence). The CDR3 protein is CTSSMSTTGELFF. The DNA for the CDR3 is TGTACCAGTAGTATGAGTACAACCGGGGAGCTGTTTTTT.

About this clonotype: At one end the junction does not follow the germline gene, possibly because of a read error. The genes are TRBV30 and TRBJ2-5; D perhaps matches TRBD2 (6 bases). The CDR3 runs 15 residues. Germline V CDR1 and CDR2: GTSNPN, SVGIG (reference sequence). CDR3 nucleotides: TGTACCTGGAGGGTAGGGTCACGGGTGGGAGAGACCCAGTACTTC. Translation: CTWRVGSRVGETQYF.

This clonotype was found many times. The chain is built from TRBV20-1 and TRBJ2-5, with 14 positions matching TRBD2. With 4 bases clipped from V and 4 bases from J, the junction kept 2 bases outside the gene matches. The CDR3 has 14 residues. Looked up from germline, CDR1 is DFQATT and CDR2 is SNEGSKA (reference sequence). The chain's CDR3 is CSATGLAGGETQYF. CDR3 bases: TGCAGTGCTACCGGACTAGCGGGAGGAGAGACCCAGTACTTC.

The J gene is TRBJ2-1, the V gene TRBV6-1; 9 bases agree with TRBD2. J lost 3 bases, V lost 7 bases, and 19 bases had no gene match. The CDR3 totals 19 residues. Germline V gene sequence: CDR1 MNHNS, CDR2 SASEGT. DNA of the CDR3: TGTGCCAGCATGTGTCGGACTAGCGCTGCCCAAGAGGGCTACAATGAGCAGTTCTTC. This translates into CASMCRTSAAQEGYNEQFF.

CDR3 sequence (DNA): TGTGCCAGCAGCTTAGGGACAGGATTCTATGAGGAGTACTTC. Its protein product is CASSLGTGFYEEYF. The chain carries TRBV11-3 and TRBJ2-7; 7 bases map to TRBD1. The V gene's germline CDR1 is SGHNT and CDR2 YENEEA. This CDR3 has 14 residues. The ends lost 1 base at V and 11 bases at J; junction bases unmatched: 11.

A remark on this clonotype: Its ends do not fully match the called genes, so a read error is possible. The chain recombines TRBV29-1 with TRBJ1-1; D gene uncertain. The germline CDR1 and CDR2 sequences are SQVTM and ANQGSEA. The CDR3 is made up of 13 amino acids. The CDR3 sequence: CGVGGKFDTEAFF. The CDR3 DNA follows: TGCGGCGTTGGCGGGAAATTTGACACTGAAGCTTTCTTT. Full variable domain (rest looked up from reference TRBV29-1 and TRBJ1-1): SAVISQKPSRDICQRGTSLTIQCQVDSQVTMMFWYRQQPGQSLTLIATANQGSEATYESGFVIDKFPISRPNLTFSTLTVSNMSPEDSSIYLCGVGGKFDTEAFFGQGTRLTVV.

With regard to this clonotype: Just one base apart from a much larger clone, this may be a read error. V and J are TRBV20-1 and TRBJ1-2, with D uncertain. Germline V CDR1 and CDR2: DFQATT, SNEGSKA (reference sequence). V was shortened by 7 bases and J by 5 bases, with 14 bases between the two germline ends. The CDR3 runs 12 residues. The chain's CDR3 is CSVTPQGYGYTF. The CDR3 region has the DNA TGCAGTGTTACGCCTCAAGGGTATGGCTACACCTTC.

In regard to this clonotype: Germline and junction disagree at one end, which may indicate a read error. The rearrangement uses TRBV4-2 and TRBJ2-1; 8 bases align to TRBD2. The CDR3 runs 16 residues. Germline-derived CDR1 and CDR2 are LGHNA and YNFKEQ. The CDR3 region is CASSQLAGWRYNEQFF. The CDR3 DNA is TGTGCCAGCAGCCAATTAGCGGGGTGGCGATACAATGAGCAATTCTTC.

As to this clonotype: A much larger clone differs by one base, so this may be a read error. This CDR3 fails to terminate in the conserved phenylalanine or tryptophan, so it likely reflects a read error. The CDR3 loop reads CASSGGQTAGNTIYS. The CDR3 coding sequence is TGTGCCAGCAGTGGGGGACAGACTGCTGGAAACACCATATATTCT. The V and J genes are TRBV6-1 and TRBJ1-3; 7 bases are a match to TRBD1. The CDR3 contains 15 residues. Trimming removed 4 bases from V and 2 bases from J; junction bases left unmatched: 5. Looked up from germline, CDR1 is MNHNS and CDR2 is SASEGT.